These 11 T cell receptor beta chains came from one sample sequenced in a study of CD8 T cells in ankylosing spondylitis. Which antigens these TCRs recognize remains unknown. Whole-study results and caveats: In ankylosing spondylitis blood, a motif of eight highly homologous TCR beta variants appeared characteristic.

TCRdb re-called the 5' RACE reads with MiXCR, one entry per CDR3 protein. In the table there are approximately 300,000 distinct CDR3 sequences, approximately 8% of which are singletons. The sequenced sample was blood, either unsorted or a sorted T cell fraction (not recorded which). The receptors derive from a male donor with ankylosing spondylitis.

This chain links TRBV12-3 or TRBV12-4 with TRBJ1-4; the D gene is possibly TRBD1 (6 bases). This CDR3 spans 14 amino acids. Trimming removed 4 bases at V and 6 bases at J, with 12 bases between. CDR3 in amino acids: CASSWQGSDEKLFF. CDR3 nucleotides: TGTGCCAGCAGTTGGCAGGGGTCTGATGAAAAACTGTTTTTT.

This clonotype was counted many times. The chain joins TRBV4-3 to TRBJ2-1; TRBD1 or TRBD2 may be the D gene (6 bases each). CDR3 length: 15 amino acids. Germline V lookup: CDR1 LGHNA, CDR2 YSLEER. V lost 4 bases and J lost 7, with 17 bases in between. DNA of the CDR3: TGCGCCAGCAGCCGTCAACCGGGGGCAGCTAATGAGCAGTTCTTC. Translating it yields CASSRQPGAANEQFF.

This clonotype was seen a few times. This chain uses TRBV7-9 with TRBJ2-3, with D maybe TRBD2 (6 bases). Trimming pared 4 bases from V and 3 bases from J, leaving 11 bases between. This CDR3 region has 14 residues. Germline CDR1 is SEHNR and CDR2 is FQNEAQ (reference sequence). The CDR3 loop reads CASSSTRGTDTQYF. The DNA of the CDR3 is TGTGCCAGCAGCTCGACTAGGGGAACAGATACGCAGTATTTT.

The chain carries TRBV10-3 and TRBJ1-1; the D is unclear. The V gene lost 4 bases and the J gene lost 1 base, with 4 bases spanning the gap. Looked up from germline, CDR1 is ENHRY and CDR2 is SYGVKD. CDR3 size: 12 residues. The CDR3 DNA is TGTGCCATCAGTGGTTGGAACACTGAAGCTTTCTTT. Protein product: CAISGWNTEAFF.

The chain links TRBV4-1 to TRBJ2-4; D ambiguous. Germline V CDR1 and CDR2: MGHRA, YSYEKL. The CDR3 length is 11 residues. Trimming removed 1 base from V and 7 bases from J, with 2 bases in between. CDR3 bases: TGCGCCAGCAGCCAAGGGAACATTCAGTACTTC. It encodes CASSQGNIQYF.

The chain has TRBV20-1 and TRBJ2-3; 7 bases align to TRBD1. The V gene's germline CDR1 is DFQATT and CDR2 SNEGSKA (reference sequence). CDR3 length: 13 amino acids. V lost 5 bases, J lost 2 bases, and 4 bases stayed unmatched. The CDR3 nucleotides are TGCAGTGCTTCAGACAGGGTCACAGATACGCAGTATTTT. Encoded protein: CSASDRVTDTQYF.

Comments on this clonotype: A much larger clone differs by one base, so this may be a read error. V and J are TRBV28 and TRBJ2-2; D ambiguous. The germline V gene has CDR1 MDHEN and CDR2 SYDVKM. The CDR3 loop spans 14 amino acids. V lost 6 bases and J lost 1, with 9 bases in between. As DNA, the CDR3 is TGTGCCAGCAGATACCGACAGAACACCGGGGAGCTGTTTTTT. Protein product: CASRYRQNTGELFF.

The gene calls are TRBV5-6 and TRBJ2-3; 11 bases are shared with TRBD2. Germline V gene lookup returns CDR1 SGHDT and CDR2 YYEEEE. The CDR3 runs to 18 residues. With V trimmed by 4 bases and J by 1 base, 11 bases remained unmatched. The DNA for the CDR3 is TGTGCCAGCAGCGCGGGACTAGCGGAGACAAGCGGCACAGATACGCAGTATTTT. Its protein product is CASSAGLAETSGTDTQYF. Based on the CDR3 plus reference TRBV5-6 and TRBJ2-3, the full variable domain is DAGVTQSPTHLIKTRGQQVTLRCSPKSGHDTVSWYQQALGQGPQFIFQYYEEEERQRGNFPDRFSGHQFPNYSSELNVNALLLGDSALYLCASSAGLAETSGTDTQYFGPGTRLTVL.

This chain uses TRBV19 with TRBJ1-1; a weak D match, TRBD1 (5 bases). V lost 1 base to trimming and J lost 6 bases, with 12 bases between them. CDR3 length: 14 amino acids. Germline V gene sequence: CDR1 LNHDA, CDR2 SQIVND (reference sequence). CDR3 amino acids: CASSIGATVPEAFF. DNA of the CDR3: TGTGCCAGTAGTATAGGGGCGACAGTCCCTGAAGCTTTCTTT.

The chain is built from TRBV12-3 or TRBV12-4 and TRBJ1-1; weak D call: TRBD1 (5 bases). With 7 bases removed from V and 5 bases from J, the gap between germline ends came to 17 bases. The CDR3 is 14 residues long. The CDR3 DNA reads TGTGCCAGCACACTTGAGGGGCGAGGGACTGAAGCTTTCTTT. Translating gives CASTLEGRGTEAFF.

This clonotype was recorded at least ten times. V gene TRBV12-3 or TRBV12-4 combines with J gene TRBJ1-1; no firm D call. The CDR3 spans 15 residues. Trimming removed 1 base from V and 0 bases from J, with 9 bases in between. CDR3 nucleotides: TGTGCCAGCAGTTTAGAGGCGCAATTGAACACTGAAGCTTTCTTT. This gives the protein CASSLEAQLNTEAFF.